This T cell receptor beta chain appears in the sequencing data of a study of T cell responses to AZD1222 COVID-19 vaccine. Study findings and constraints: None of the repertoires were sampled until the peak T cell response had passed. There were mostly white British donors and more females than males, and clonal diversity was possibly underestimated. Baseline serostatus was positive in only six AZD1222 recipients. In the spike-specific TCR repertoire, nearly half reportedly target unmutated variant regions.

Assay used: immunoSEQ multiplex PCR; TCRdb lists only in-frame clones, some missing. The table has about 110,000 clones, 90% to 95% seen once. The ends were cut back, 0 bases at V and 8 bases at J, with 5 bases in the middle. Germline V gene data show CDR1 as MNHEY and CDR2 as SMNVEV (reference sequence). This CDR3 contains 12 residues. Of note for this clone: Its antigen is unknown.

Sample: peripheral blood, taken on day 0 of AZD1222 vaccination. The clonotype originates from an adult in good health. The chain recombines TRBV27 with TRBJ2-1; D ambiguous. The chain's CDR3 is CASSLSRYEQFF. CDR3 sequence (DNA): TGTGCCAGCAGTTTATCCCGTTATGAGCAGTTCTTC.